This TCR beta chain is drawn from a study of T cells after posttransplantation cyclophosphamide. Germline CDR1 reads SGHTS; CDR2 reads YDEGEE. CDR3 length: 10 residues. Findings and caveats of the study: Blood and skin or GI T cell repertoires showed limited TRB overlap.

The naive gate required viable CD3+CD4+ or CD3+CD8+ cells with CCR7+CD45RA+CD45RO-CD95-CD27+CD28+ phenotype. Profiled with immunoSEQ multiplex PCR; TCRdb holds only in-frame clones, not every one. This table has around 20,000 clones, roughly 97% appearing once. Points on this clone: Its antigen is undetermined. One junction end disagrees with the germline gene, perhaps due to a read error.

The V and J genes are TRBV5-8 and TRBJ1-2; no clear D gene. This TCR was recovered from a man in his fifties in good health, CMV-negative, and a related stem cell transplant donor. The specimen was naive CD4+ T cells sorted from PBMCs. The CDR3 is CASSLGARYF. The CDR3 DNA is TGTGCCAGCAGCTTGGGTGCCCGGTACTTC.